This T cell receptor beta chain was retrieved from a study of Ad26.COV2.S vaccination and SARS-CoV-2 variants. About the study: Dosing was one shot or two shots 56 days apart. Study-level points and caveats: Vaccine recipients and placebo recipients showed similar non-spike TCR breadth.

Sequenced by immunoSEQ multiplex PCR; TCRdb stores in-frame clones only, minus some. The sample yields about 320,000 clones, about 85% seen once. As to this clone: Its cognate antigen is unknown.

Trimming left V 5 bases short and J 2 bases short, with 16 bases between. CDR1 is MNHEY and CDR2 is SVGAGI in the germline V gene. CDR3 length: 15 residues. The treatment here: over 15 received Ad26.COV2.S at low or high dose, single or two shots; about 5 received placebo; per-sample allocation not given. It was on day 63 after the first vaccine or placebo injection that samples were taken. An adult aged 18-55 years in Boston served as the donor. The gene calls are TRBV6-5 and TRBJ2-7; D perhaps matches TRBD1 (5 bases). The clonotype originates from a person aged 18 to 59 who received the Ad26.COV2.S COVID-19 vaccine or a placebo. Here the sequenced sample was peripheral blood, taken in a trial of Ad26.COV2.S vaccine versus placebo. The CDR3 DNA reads TGTGCCAGCAGTCGCGGCAGGGCCCCGACCTACGAGCAGTACTTC. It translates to CASSRGRAPTYEQYF.